This T cell receptor (beta chain) comes out of a study of STAT5B mutations in CD4+ large granular lymphocyte leukemia. The study's findings and limits: The CD4+ versus CD8+ T-LGLL clonality difference may reflect limited sample size.

The assay was immunoSEQ multiplex PCR, and TCRdb's table has in-frame clones only and misses some. This table holds approximately 35,000 clones, over 65% found once. To note about this clone: Its target is unknown.

The CDR3 has 17 residues. In germline, CDR1 is SGHNT, CDR2 YENEEA. With 0 bases removed from V and 6 bases from J, the gap between germline ends came to 17 bases. The specimen sequenced was CD4+ T cells from blood buffy coats. The V gene is TRBV11-3, the J gene TRBJ2-2, with D uncertain. The source is a human donor in good health. CDR3 bases: TGTGCCAGCAGCTTAGATCGGCACACACTAAGTGCCGGGGAGCTGTTTTTT. It is translated as CASSLDRHTLSAGELFF.